This T cell receptor (beta chain) was identified during a study of blood T cell repertoires in COVID-19. Overall study: Italy, Spain and the United States were the sources of the convalescent and acute COVID-19 samples. From T cells, B-cell-depleted T cells, or PBMCs came the material, which was cDNA or gDNA.

Authors' data handling: Reference gene primers were amplified, and this amplification served to estimate nucleated cell counts. Sequencing was performed with immunoSEQ multiplex PCR; in TCRdb, only in-frame clones are kept and a portion is missing. V, J and clone size were drawn from that table, and D and trimming were deduced from the DNA. The sample has about 240,000 clones, roughly four fifths seen once. V was cut by 6 bases and J by 1 base, with 12 bases left in between. Germline CDR1 reads MDHEN; CDR2 reads SYDVKM. This CDR3 is built from 14 residues. The TCR was taken from a man aged 30 to 45 who had recovered from COVID-19. The chain has TRBV28 and TRBJ1-1; D may be TRBD1 (6 bases). The sample consisted of peripheral blood. CDR3 sequence reads: CASRRDRWNTEAFF. The CDR3 bases are TGTGCCAGCAGGCGAGACAGGTGGAACACTGAAGCTTTCTTT.